One and the same sample provided the 25 T cell receptor beta chains below, sequenced in a study of identical twins. TCRdb re-analysed the 5' RACE reads in MiXCR, keeping a single row per CDR3 protein. The profile shows 1.5 million to 2 million distinct CDR3 sequences, about 30% of them singletons. Sequencing was performed on cord blood. These receptors all come from a newborn girl in good health.

This chain links TRBV5-1 with TRBJ2-2; 7 nucleotides match TRBD2. This CDR3 spans 15 amino acids. Unmatched junction bases numbered 8, after V lost 5 bases and J lost 4 bases. The germline gives CDR1 SGHRS, CDR2 YFSETQ. The CDR3 DNA is TGCGCCAGCAGACTCCTAGCGGAGCCCACCGGGGAGCTGTTTTTT. Protein: CASRLLAEPTGELFF. The entire variable domain, with the rest obtained from reference TRBV5-1 and TRBJ2-2, is as follows: KAGVTQTPRYLIKTRGQQVTLSCSPISGHRSVSWYQQTPGQGLQFLFEYFSETQRNKGNFPGRFSGRQFSNSRSEMNVSTLELGDSALYLCASRLLAEPTGELFFGEGSRLTVL.

This clonotype was observed at least ten times. The rearrangement uses TRBV29-1 and TRBJ2-3, with D unclear. The CDR3 extends over 12 amino acids. V lost 2 bases and J lost 7, with 10 bases in between. Germline V CDR1 and CDR2: SQVTM, ANQGSEA. For the CDR3, the DNA is TGCAGCGTTGAACCTGAAGGCCATACGCAGTATTTT. This codes for CSVEPEGHTQYF.

The rearrangement uses TRBV20-1 and TRBJ2-1; D gene ambiguous. Germline loops: CDR1 DFQATT, CDR2 SNEGSKA (reference sequence). V was cut by 3 bases and J by 2 bases, with 14 bases left in between. The CDR3 is 15 residues long. The CDR3 sequence: CSASEAPKAYNEQFF. The DNA for the CDR3 is TGCAGTGCTAGTGAGGCTCCAAAAGCCTACAATGAGCAGTTCTTC.

V is TRBV20-1 and J is TRBJ2-1; TRBD2 aligns across 13 bases. Looked up from germline, CDR1 is DFQATT and CDR2 is SNEGSKA (reference sequence). Trimming took 0 bases from V and 10 from J; bases not matched to a gene: 9. This CDR3 comprises 16 residues. CDR3 DNA: TGCAGTGCTAGAGACCTTGGACTAGCGGGAGTGGGCGAGCAGTTCTTC. It specifies CSARDLGLAGVGEQFF.

V usage is TRBV5-1 and J usage is TRBJ1-2; a possible D gene is TRBD1 (5 bases). With 3 bases removed from V and 1 base from J, the gap between germline ends came to 13 bases. The CDR3 runs 15 residues. Germline CDR1 SGHRS, CDR2 YFSETQ. DNA for the CDR3: TGCGCCAGCAGCTCCCGGGACGGTCATAACTATGGCTACACCTTC. Protein product: CASSSRDGHNYGYTF.

The V gene is TRBV5-1, the J gene TRBJ2-3, with D uncertain. CDR1 is SGHRS and CDR2 is YFSETQ in the germline V gene. This CDR3 is built from 15 residues. Trimming left V 4 bases short and J 3 bases short, with 15 bases between. The CDR3 sequence is CASSVELKRTDTQYF. CDR3 DNA: TGCGCCAGCAGCGTAGAGCTAAAGAGGACAGATACGCAGTATTTT.

V usage is TRBV5-5 and J usage is TRBJ1-3, with D maybe TRBD1 (6 bases). There are 14 residues in the CDR3. Trimming removed 0 bases from V and 5 bases from J, with 9 bases in between. Germline V CDR1 and CDR2: SGHKS, YYEKEE (reference sequence). Here the CDR3 DNA reads TGTGCCAGCAGCTTGGGCAGGGGCAGAAACACCATATATTTT. Amino acids: CASSLGRGRNTIYF.

The chain links TRBV20-1 to TRBJ2-3, with D possibly being TRBD2 (6 bases). V shed 3 bases and J shed 0 bases, with 13 bases lying between them. The germline V gene encodes CDR1 DFQATT and CDR2 SNEGSKA (reference sequence). The CDR3 extends over 15 amino acids. CDR3 sequence reads: CSASRAGTSTDTQYF. The DNA of the CDR3 is TGCAGTGCTAGCCGGGCGGGGACTAGCACAGATACGCAGTATTTT.

The chain links TRBV7-8 to TRBJ1-5; 8 bases map to TRBD1. Trimming at V came to 7 bases and at J to 2 bases, leaving 7 bases not matched to a gene. The length of the CDR3 is 15 residues. Germline CDR1 is SGHVS and CDR2 is FQNEAQ. CDR3 residues: CASNRTGRGNQPQHF. CDR3 bases: TGTGCCAGCAACCGGACAGGGAGAGGCAATCAGCCCCAGCATTTT.

The count of this clonotype is one. A much larger clonotype is one base distant, so this may be a read error. The genes are TRBV5-6 and TRBJ2-1; 8 nucleotides line up with TRBD2. The DNA end favors TRBJ2-7, so the J call may be wrong. The germline V gene has CDR1 SGHDT and CDR2 YYEEEE. The CDR3 has 17 residues. CDR3 sequence reads: CASSSRSGTRFANEQYF. CDR3 DNA: TGTGCCAGCAGCTCGAGATCCGGGACTAGGTTTGCCAATGAGCAGTACTTC.

This clonotype has ten or more counts. The rearrangement links TRBV29-1 to TRBJ2-1; 8 bases are a match to TRBD1. The CDR3 sequence is 15 residues long. The germline CDR1 and CDR2 sequences are SQVTM and ANQGSEA. With V trimmed by 8 bases and J by 4 bases, 13 bases remained unmatched. The CDR3: CSCRGQGATYNEQFF. The CDR3 coding sequence is TGCAGCTGTCGTGGCCAGGGGGCAACTTACAATGAGCAGTTCTTC.

The V gene is TRBV3-1, the J gene TRBJ2-7; 10 positions match TRBD2. Trimming cost V 0 bases and J 2 bases; bases outside gene matches: 13. The CDR3 extends over 19 amino acids. Germline CDR1 and CDR2: LGHDT and YNNKEL (reference sequence). CDR3 protein: CASSQDHPYLAGAPYEQYF. For the CDR3, the DNA is TGTGCCAGCAGCCAAGATCATCCCTACCTAGCGGGAGCCCCCTACGAGCAGTACTTC.

V gene TRBV29-1 combines with J gene TRBJ1-1; TRBD1 is a possible D gene (6 bases). The V gene's germline CDR1 is SQVTM and CDR2 ANQGSEA. Trimming removed 6 bases from V and 5 bases from J, with 16 bases in between. The CDR3 spans 13 residues. The CDR3 DNA sequence: TGCAGCGTCCCCACCAGGGGTAGAACTGAAGCTTTCTTT. This encodes CSVPTRGRTEAFF.

The chain combines TRBV6-5 with TRBJ2-1; 9 bases line up with TRBD2. The CDR3 is made up of 16 amino acids. CDR1 and CDR2 from the germline V gene are MNHEY and SVGAGI. J was trimmed by 7 bases and V by 8 bases; bases with no gene match: 15. This chain's CDR3 is CASQPVAGEGKNEQFF. CDR3 DNA: TGTGCCAGCCAGCCCGTAGCGGGAGAAGGGAAAAATGAGCAGTTCTTC.

This clonotype was seen a few times. This sequence joins TRBV5-1 and TRBJ2-5; TRBD2 matches 10 bases. The CDR3 has 15 amino acids. V dropped 3 bases and J dropped 1; count of bases not matched to a gene: 3. Germline V gives CDR1 SGHRS, CDR2 YFSETQ. CDR3 coding DNA: TGCGCCAGCAGCTGGAGCGGGAGGGCCCAAGAGACCCAGTACTTC. This encodes CASSWSGRAQETQYF.

The rearrangement links TRBV21-1 to TRBJ1-2; the table's D gene call, TRBD1, was not cross checked with the DNA. TRBV21-1 is labeled a pseudogene. The CDR3 length is 13 residues. CDR3 in amino acids: CASSKVDRYGYTF. The DNA for the CDR3 is TGTGCCAGCAGCAAAGTAGACAGATATGGCTACACCTTC.

The genes are TRBV6-6 and TRBJ1-2; D unresolved. This CDR3 is built from 13 residues. Trimming stripped 8 bases from V and 2 bases from J, with 12 bases between. CDR1 MNHNY and CDR2 SVGAGI come from the germline V gene (reference sequence). The CDR3: CASEKPINYGYTF. In nucleotides, the CDR3 is TGTGCCAGCGAGAAGCCTATAAACTATGGCTACACCTTC.

This clonotype occurred a few times. The CDR3 coding sequence is TGTGCCACCAGGGGCGGGGTTCTTTCGAACACCGGGGAGCTGTTTTTT. It codes for CATRGGVLSNTGELFF. V is TRBV15 and J is TRBJ2-2; the D gene is possibly TRBD2 (6 bases). CDR3 length: 16 residues. With 6 bases removed from V and 0 bases from J, the gap between germline ends came to 14 bases. Germline values: CDR1 LNHNV, CDR2 YYDKDF (reference sequence). The variable domain in full, with the rest retrieved from reference TRBV15 and TRBJ2-2, is DAMVIQNPRYQVTQFGKPVTLSCSQTLNHNVMYWYQQKSSQAPKLLFHYYDKDFNNEADTPDNFQSRRPNTSFCFLDIRSPGLGDTAMYLCATRGGVLSNTGELFFGEGSRLTVL.

This clonotype occurred a few times. The chain links TRBV5-1 to TRBJ2-3, with a tentative D call TRBD2 (5 bases). This CDR3 is built from 14 residues. Per germline, CDR1 SGHRS and CDR2 YFSETQ. The V end was cut by 3 bases, the J end by 5 bases, with 13 bases between. The CDR3 protein is CASSSRVAVDTQYF. CDR3 nucleotides: TGCGCCAGCAGCTCGAGGGTAGCAGTAGATACGCAGTATTTT.

The chain joins TRBV3-1 to TRBJ1-6; D is unresolved. Trimming left V 4 bases short and J 7 bases short, with 8 bases between. This CDR3 is 13 amino acids long. Looked up from germline, CDR1 is LGHDT and CDR2 is YNNKEL (reference sequence). CDR3 region: CASSLRQNSPLHF. Written as DNA, the CDR3 is TGTGCCAGCAGCCTCAGACAAAATTCACCCCTCCACTTT. The whole variable domain, remainder taken from reference TRBV3-1 and TRBJ1-6, is DTAVSQTPKYLVTQMGNDKSIKCEQNLGHDTMYWYKQDSKKFLKIMFSYNNKELIINETVPNRFSPKSPDKAHLNLHINSLELGDSAVYFCASSLRQNSPLHFGNGTRLTVT.

CDR3 sequence reads: CASRPDREKNTEAFF. The CDR3 DNA sequence: TGTGCCAGCAGACCTGACAGGGAAAAGAACACTGAAGCTTTCTTT. The V call is TRBV6-1, the J call TRBJ1-1, with 7 bases that match TRBD1. The CDR3 runs to 15 residues. V lost 6 bases and J lost 1; bases outside the gene matches: 8. CDR1 is MNHNS, CDR2 SASEGT, per germline.

In this sample, this clonotype turned up a few times. The rearrangement joins TRBV12-3 or TRBV12-4 to TRBJ1-6; perhaps TRBD1 as D (6 bases). CDR3 size: 15 residues. Trimming took off 10 bases at V and 9 bases at J, with 22 bases between the two ends. For the CDR3, the DNA is TGTGCCACACCCTTCGGACCTCTCAGGGGTTCACCCCTCCACTTT. This encodes CATPFGPLRGSPLHF.

Worth noting for this clonotype: At one end, the junction sequence differs from germline, possibly due to a read error. This chain links TRBV7-2 with TRBJ2-1, with D maybe TRBD2 (5 bases). CDR3 length: 14 amino acids. CDR1 and CDR2 from the germline V gene are SGHTA and FQGNSA. The CDR3 nucleotides read TGTGCCAGCAGCTTAGATGGCGGGCGAAATGGGCAGTTCTTC. It translates to CASSLDGGRNGQFF.

The rearrangement joins TRBV7-9 to TRBJ2-3, with 9 positions matching TRBD2. The CDR3 has 16 amino acids. CDR1 SEHNR and CDR2 FQNEAQ come from the germline V gene (reference sequence). V lost 1 base and J lost 4; bases outside the gene matches: 6. DNA of the CDR3: TGTGCCAGCAGCTTAGGGATGGCGGGAGGGGCAGATACGCAGTATTTT. Its translation is CASSLGMAGGADTQYF.

V usage is TRBV13 and J usage is TRBJ2-1, with 13 bases identical to TRBD2. The CDR3 covers 19 residues. The V and J ends lost 4 bases and 1 base, in that order; junction bases with no gene match: 10. The germline gives CDR1 PRHDT, CDR2 FYEKMQ (reference sequence). The CDR3 spells CASSSNGLAGAFSYNEQFF. The DNA of the CDR3 is TGTGCCAGCAGCTCAAACGGACTAGCGGGAGCTTTTTCCTACAATGAGCAGTTCTTC. The full variable domain, in which reference TRBV13 and TRBJ2-1 provide the parts outside the CDR3, is AAGVIQSPRHLIKEKRETATLKCYPIPRHDTVYWYQQGPGQDPQFLISFYEKMQSDKGSIPDRFSAQQFSDYHSELNMSSLELGDSALYFCASSSNGLAGAFSYNEQFFGPGTRLTVL.